The 3 T cell receptor beta chains below all came from one sample that was sequenced in a study of T cell responses to AZD1222 COVID-19 vaccine (dated by TCRdb to the early 2020s). The receptor library was made with the immunoSEQ multiplex PCR assay. Drawn from immuneACCESS, this table holds only the in-frame rearrangements with V and J called that TCRdb kept. Clones are partly lost; checked studies trace under half to an unresolved V gene and leave the rest unexplained. The sample records around 100,000 clones, more than 75% of which are singletons. Of the sample, 4% to 4.5% falls within the top ten clones. The label giving this sample's time point can be read as: baseline before first vaccination. The treatment or condition label corresponds to: meningococcal conjugate vaccine given as trial control. The material was peripheral blood, obtained on day 0 of MenACWY control vaccination. These receptor sequences come from an adult in good health.

This chain uses TRBV9 with TRBJ2-1; 13 positions agree with TRBD2. Germline CDR1 is SGDLS and CDR2 is YYNGEE. J lost 7 bases, V lost 2 bases, and 3 bases had no gene match. The CDR3 consists of 15 residues. In DNA form, the CDR3 reads TGTGCCAGCAGCGTGTTGACTAGCGGGAGGAATGAGCAGTTCTTC. As protein: CASSVLTSGRNEQFF.

The V and J genes are TRBV5-6 and TRBJ2-7; tentatively, D is TRBD1 or TRBD2 (5 bases each). This CDR3 has 14 residues. CDR1 is SGHDT, CDR2 YYEEEE, per germline. Trimming cost V 3 bases and J 2 bases, with 12 bases left between them. In nucleotides, the CDR3 is TGTGCCAGCAGCTGGGGACGGGGCACCTACGAGCAGTACTTC. Translation: CASSWGRGTYEQYF.

This chain joins TRBV28 and TRBJ2-7; no firm D call. The CDR3 spans 13 residues. Germline CDR1 and CDR2: MDHEN and SYDVKM. Trimming removed 9 bases at V and 0 bases at J, with 12 bases between. CDR3 in amino acids: CASLSAGSYEQYF. CDR3 bases: TGTGCCAGTCTCAGTGCCGGCTCCTACGAGCAGTACTTC.